Following are 30 T cell receptor beta chains from one sample sequenced in a study of Graves' ophthalmopathy and Graves' hyperthyroidism. Amplified TCR beta CDR3 regions were obtained using RNA transcripts as template. First-round RT-PCR relied on HTBI primers, and a second-round multiplex PCR came next. One entry per CDR3 protein results from TCRdb running MiXCR on the multiplex PCR reads. The table has almost 750,000 distinct CDR3 sequences, 35% to 50% seen once. The sequenced sample consisted of peripheral blood. All receptors derive from an adult man with Graves' ophthalmopathy.

The chain employs TRBV19 and TRBJ1-1; a weak D match, TRBD1 (5 bases). Trimming shortened V by 11 bases and J by 0 bases, and 19 bases separated the two germline ends. Germline CDR1 and CDR2: LNHDA and SQIVND (reference sequence). CDR3 length: 15 amino acids. CDR3 DNA: TGTGCCTGGAGTGTATTAAGACAGATGAACACTGAAGCTTTCTTT. Translated: CAWSVLRQMNTEAFF.

The chain has TRBV12-3 or TRBV12-4 and TRBJ2-7, with D uncertain. The germline V and J ends were trimmed by 4 bases and 4 bases, with 5 bases remaining between them. The length of the CDR3 is 11 residues. CDR3 nucleotide sequence: TGTGCCAGCAGTTACCAGTACGAGCAGTACTTC. Protein: CASSYQYEQYF.

Details on this clonotype: A read error may be the cause here, since a much bigger clone is one base away. The chain is built from TRBV2 and TRBJ2-5; D gene ambiguous. Per germline, CDR1 SNHLY and CDR2 FYNNEI. CDR3 size: 15 residues. V was pared by 4 bases and J by 4 bases, with 16 bases between. This CDR3 is CASSALPAFRETQYF. CDR3 DNA: TGTGCCAGCAGTGCCCTCCCCGCGTTCCGAGAGACCCAGTACTTC.

This chain uses TRBV25-1 with TRBJ2-2; 7 positions agree with TRBD1. From germline, CDR1 is MGHDK and CDR2 SYGVNS. This CDR3 has 15 residues. V gave up 6 bases and J gave up 3 bases; unmatched junction bases: 7. The CDR3 sequence is CASRTVQGYTGELFF. In DNA, the CDR3 is TGTGCCAGCAGAACCGTACAGGGGTACACCGGGGAGCTGTTTTTT.

This clonotype was picked up many times. The chain joins TRBV7-9 to TRBJ1-4; tentatively, D is TRBD1 (5 bases). The CDR3 is 14 amino acids. Trimming shortened V by 5 bases and J by 5 bases, and 12 bases separated the two germline ends. Germline V CDR1 and CDR2: SEHNR, FQNEAQ (reference sequence). The CDR3 DNA sequence: TGTGCCAGCAGCGGCGACAGCGGGAATGAAAAACTGTTTTTT. This encodes CASSGDSGNEKLFF.

To note about this clonotype: It may be a read error: a sequence one base away is much more abundant. This chain connects TRBV29-1 to TRBJ2-7; no reliable D call. Trimming took off 1 base at V and 0 bases at J, with 13 bases between the two ends. Germline-derived CDR1 and CDR2 are SQVTM and ANQGSEA. The CDR3 is 15 residues long. The DNA of the CDR3 is TGCAGCGTTGAAGCGGCATTGAACAGCTCCTACGAGCAGTACTTC. Translated, it gives CSVEAALNSSYEQYF.

This clonotype was observed at least ten times. The chain carries TRBV7-2 and TRBJ1-1; 7 nucleotides agree with TRBD1. After removal of 5 bases from V and 0 bases from J, the junction contained 6 bases not matched to a gene. Germline CDR1 SGHTA, CDR2 FQGNSA. The CDR3 is 15 amino acids. The CDR3 loop reads CASSVRQGLNTEAFF. As DNA, the CDR3 is TGTGCCAGCAGCGTCAGACAGGGATTGAACACTGAAGCTTTCTTT.

This clonotype was observed a few times. The CDR3 region has the DNA TGTGCCAGCAGGCCGGCGGGACATATTAAAAATCAGCCCCAGCATTTT. It yields the protein CASRPAGHIKNQPQHF. This chain links TRBV24-1 with TRBJ1-5; D might be TRBD1 (6 bases). The CDR3 has 16 residues. With 11 bases removed from V and 4 bases from J, the gap between germline ends came to 23 bases. Germline CDR1 reads KGHDR; CDR2 reads SFDVKD.

The chain has TRBV20-1 and TRBJ2-5; 12 bases match TRBD2. This CDR3 has 13 residues. Trimming took 5 bases from V and 11 from J; bases not matched to a gene: 9. Germline CDR1 is DFQATT and CDR2 is SNEGSKA (reference sequence). The CDR3 sequence: CSAARTSGMEQYF. Here the CDR3 DNA reads TGCAGTGCTGCCCGGACTAGCGGGATGGAGCAGTACTTC.

This clonotype occurred many times. The genes are TRBV15 and TRBJ1-3, with D perhaps matching TRBD1 (5 bases). CDR3 length: 16 residues. CDR1 and CDR2 (germline): LNHNV, YYDKDF (reference sequence). Trimming stripped 0 bases from V and 7 bases from J, with 16 bases between. DNA for the CDR3: TGTGCCACCAGCAGAGATTTGGGGGGTAGTATGAACACCATATATTTT. Protein product: CATSRDLGGSMNTIYF. The variable domain in full, completed from reference TRBV15 and TRBJ1-3, reads DAMVIQNPRYQVTQFGKPVTLSCSQTLNHNVMYWYQQKSSQAPKLLFHYYDKDFNNEADTPDNFQSRRPNTSFCFLDIRSPGLGDTAMYLCATSRDLGGSMNTIYFGEGSWLTVV.

This clonotype was detected ten times or more. This chain connects TRBV20-1 to TRBJ2-7, with D tentatively TRBD2 (5 bases). CDR1 DFQATT and CDR2 SNEGSKA come from the germline V gene (reference sequence). CDR3 size: 12 residues. V was shortened by 4 bases and J by 1 base, with 8 bases between the two germline ends. The CDR3 is CSAMRDSYEQYF. CDR3 in DNA: TGCAGTGCTATGAGGGATTCCTACGAGCAGTACTTC.

This clonotype has a count of ten or more. This chain joins TRBV2 and TRBJ1-3; D may be TRBD1 (5 bases). Germline V lookup: CDR1 SNHLY, CDR2 FYNNEI. The CDR3 consists of 14 residues. V lost 7 bases to trimming and J lost 1 base, with 11 bases between them. The CDR3 reads CASTEGYSGNTIYF. The CDR3, as DNA: TGTGCCAGCACGGAGGGGTATTCTGGAAACACCATATATTTT.

J is TRBJ1-3 and V is TRBV6-5; D is unresolved. The CDR3 contains 13 residues. The germline V gene encodes CDR1 MNHEY and CDR2 SVGAGI. V shed 2 bases and J shed 0 bases, with 2 bases lying between them. CDR3 bases: TGTGCCAGCAGTTACGCCTCTGGAAACACCATATATTTT. Translated: CASSYASGNTIYF.

For this clonotype: No conserved phenylalanine or tryptophan ends this CDR3, so it is likely a read error. It is unclear where the CDR3 begins or ends on the DNA, so no DNA is shown, and the CDR3 is as TCRdb lists it. The chain uses TRBV29-1 and TRBJ1-3; the table's D gene call, TRBD1, was not cross checked with the DNA. From its first to its last residue, the CDR3 has 9 amino acids. Germline CDR1 is SQVTM and CDR2 is ANQGSEA. CDR3 sequence: CSVVMEQAT.

This chain links TRBV6-6 with TRBJ1-4; D gene ambiguous. Germline V gene lookup returns CDR1 MNHNY and CDR2 SVGAGI (reference sequence). There are 13 residues in the CDR3. Trimming took 2 bases from V and 4 from J, leaving 5 bases between them. In DNA form, the CDR3 reads TGTGCCAGCAGTTACAGAGATAATGAAAAACTGTTTTTT. It is translated as CASSYRDNEKLFF.

This clonotype was detected ten times or more. The chain carries TRBV7-3 and TRBJ2-7; 8 positions agree with TRBD1. This CDR3 contains 13 residues. Looked up from germline, CDR1 is SGHTA and CDR2 is FQGTGA. The junction had 4 bases not matched to a gene; V was cut back by 6 bases and J by 3 bases. The CDR3 region has the DNA TGTGCCAGCAGTCGGACAGGGCGCTACGAGCAGTACTTC. This codes for CASSRTGRYEQYF.

Worth noting for this clonotype: A read error may be the cause here, since a much bigger clone is one base away. This CDR3 fails to terminate in the conserved phenylalanine or tryptophan, so it likely reflects a read error. This chain links TRBV7-9 with TRBJ2-7; no clear D. The CDR3 has 13 amino acids. Germline V gene data show CDR1 as SEHNR and CDR2 as FQNEAQ (reference sequence). Trimming left V 5 bases short and J 6 bases short, with 14 bases between. The CDR3 sequence: CASSPDGVREQYL. In DNA form, the CDR3 reads TGTGCCAGCAGCCCAGATGGGGTTCGCGAGCAGTACTTA.

The J gene is TRBJ1-1, the V gene TRBV20-1; possibly TRBD1 for D (6 bases). The V end was cut by 5 bases, the J end by 1 base, with 14 bases between. The CDR3 length is 14 residues. The germline CDR1 and CDR2 sequences are DFQATT and SNEGSKA (reference sequence). CDR3 nucleotides: TGCAGTGCTGCCAGGGGACACCAGAACACTGAAGCTTTCTTT. Translation: CSAARGHQNTEAFF.

This clonotype was seen more than once but under ten times. The chain couples TRBV9 to TRBJ2-5; D might be TRBD1 or TRBD2, each matching 7 bases. Trimming shortened V by 0 bases and J by 7 bases, and 22 bases separated the two germline ends. The CDR3 consists of 17 residues. CDR1 is SGDLS and CDR2 is YYNGEE in the germline V gene. CDR3 sequence: CASSVEGAGARLGTQYF. The CDR3 nucleotides are TGTGCCAGCAGCGTAGAGGGGGCGGGAGCCCGGCTTGGGACCCAGTACTTC. The whole variable domain, filled in from reference TRBV9 and TRBJ2-5, reads DSGVTQTPKHLITATGQRVTLRCSPRSGDLSVYWYQQSLDQGLQFLIQYYNGEERAKGNILERFSAQQFPDLHSELNLSSLELGDSALYFCASSVEGAGARLGTQYFGPGTRLLVL.

V is TRBV2 and J is TRBJ1-2; D uncertain. The CDR3 contains 14 residues. Germline loops: CDR1 SNHLY, CDR2 FYNNEI. V was cut by 5 bases and J by 2 bases, with 12 bases left in between. The CDR3 region is CASSFPSENYGYTF. DNA for the CDR3: TGTGCCAGCAGTTTCCCTTCGGAAAACTATGGCTACACCTTC.

The CDR3 DNA reads as TGTGCCAGCAGCTTACGCGAGGTGGGCTACGAGCAGTACTTC. It is translated as CASSLREVGYEQYF. The chain recombines TRBV7-3 with TRBJ2-7; D is uncertain. Trimming pared 2 bases from V and 3 bases from J, leaving 11 bases between. The CDR3 has 14 amino acids. The germline V gene encodes CDR1 SGHTA and CDR2 FQGTGA.

At least ten counts were recorded for this clonotype. The junction does not match germline at one end; this may be a read error. The chain carries TRBV14 and TRBJ2-7; TRBD1 aligns across 7 bases. Germline V gene sequence: CDR1 SGHDN, CDR2 FVKESK. The CDR3 length is 11 residues. CDR3 residues: CASSPGTVLHF. The CDR3 DNA sequence: TGTGCCAGCAGCCCCGGGACAGTATTGCACTTC.

The J gene is TRBJ2-3, the V gene TRBV11-2; TRBD2 aligns across 12 bases. The CDR3 is 17 residues long. CDR1 and CDR2 from the germline V gene are SGHAT and FQNNGV. Trimming removed 5 bases from V and 2 bases from J; junction bases left unmatched: 8. The chain's CDR3 is CASSPRLAGEHTDTQYF. CDR3 sequence (DNA): TGTGCCAGCAGCCCAAGACTAGCGGGGGAGCACACAGATACGCAGTATTTT.

The rearrangement joins TRBV7-2 to TRBJ2-7, with TRBD1 as a possible D gene (5 bases). The germline V gene has CDR1 SGHTA and CDR2 FQGNSA. The V and J ends lost 1 base and 7 bases respectively, with 14 bases between them. CDR3 size: 14 residues. Written as DNA, the CDR3 is TGTGCCAGCAGCTTAGGGTGGGCAGGACAAGAGCAGTACTTC. Encoded protein: CASSLGWAGQEQYF.

This chain uses TRBV7-9 with TRBJ1-5, with a tentative D call TRBD1 (6 bases). CDR1 is SEHNR, CDR2 FQNEAQ, per germline (reference sequence). This CDR3 has 15 amino acids. Between the trimmed V and J ends, which lost 4 bases and 4 bases, there was a span of 14 bases. This CDR3 reads CASSYGGTLNQPQHF. The DNA for the CDR3 is TGTGCCAGCAGCTATGGGGGGACACTGAATCAGCCCCAGCATTTT.

This clonotype was seen a single time. The rearrangement links TRBV7-9 to TRBJ2-7, with D uncertain. V was pared by 5 bases and J by 3 bases, with 14 bases between. CDR1 and CDR2 (germline): SEHNR, FQNEAQ (reference sequence). The CDR3 runs 14 residues. CDR3: CASSRREDGYEQYF. CDR3 nucleotide sequence: TGTGCCAGCAGCCGGCGTGAGGACGGCTACGAGCAGTACTTC.

This rearrangement joins TRBV3-1 to TRBJ2-7; the D is unclear. From germline, CDR1 is LGHDT and CDR2 YNNKEL (reference sequence). V was trimmed by 4 bases and J by 4 bases, leaving 17 bases between them. The CDR3 loop spans 15 amino acids. CDR3 DNA: TGTGCCAGCAGCCCCCACGGCATCGGCGGATACGAGCAGTACTTC. It encodes CASSPHGIGGYEQYF.

The J gene is TRBJ2-5, the V gene TRBV5-1; D perhaps matches TRBD1 (6 bases). V lost 4 bases, J lost 4 bases, and 11 bases lay in between. This CDR3 has 13 residues. Germline values: CDR1 SGHRS, CDR2 YFSETQ. The DNA for the CDR3 is TGCGCCAGCAGCAGCCAGGGGTCAGAGACCCAGTACTTC. Translation: CASSSQGSETQYF.

This clonotype appeared many times. This chain uses TRBV11-2 with TRBJ1-2; a weak D match, TRBD1 (6 bases). CDR1 and CDR2 from the germline V gene are SGHAT and FQNNGV. The V end lost 1 base, the J end lost 5 bases, and 8 bases lay between the germline ends. This CDR3 is built from 13 residues. The CDR3 DNA reads TGTGCCAGCAGCTTAGCAGGGGAGTATGGCTACACCTTC. Its protein is CASSLAGEYGYTF.

This clonotype showed up many times. The V gene is TRBV5-4, the J gene TRBJ2-6, with D possibly TRBD1 on 5 matching bases. The germline gives CDR1 SGHNT, CDR2 YYREEE (reference sequence). The CDR3 sequence is 16 residues long. V shed 1 base and J shed 1 base, with 9 bases lying between them. The CDR3 region has the DNA TGTGCCAGCAGCTTGAGGGGTTATTCTGGGGCCAACGTCCTGACTTTC. It codes for CASSLRGYSGANVLTF.